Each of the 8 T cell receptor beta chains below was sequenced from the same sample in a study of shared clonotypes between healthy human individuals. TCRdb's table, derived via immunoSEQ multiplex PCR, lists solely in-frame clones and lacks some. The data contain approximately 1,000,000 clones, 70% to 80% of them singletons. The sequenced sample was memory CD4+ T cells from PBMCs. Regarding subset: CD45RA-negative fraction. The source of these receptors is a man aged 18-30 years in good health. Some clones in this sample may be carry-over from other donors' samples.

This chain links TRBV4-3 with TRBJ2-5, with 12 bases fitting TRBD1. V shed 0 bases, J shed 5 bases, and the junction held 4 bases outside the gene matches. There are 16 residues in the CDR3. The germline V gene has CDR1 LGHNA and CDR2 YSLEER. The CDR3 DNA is TGCGCCAGCAGCCAAGAAGGGACAGGGGGCGCTGAGACCCAGTACTTC. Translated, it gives CASSQEGTGGAETQYF.

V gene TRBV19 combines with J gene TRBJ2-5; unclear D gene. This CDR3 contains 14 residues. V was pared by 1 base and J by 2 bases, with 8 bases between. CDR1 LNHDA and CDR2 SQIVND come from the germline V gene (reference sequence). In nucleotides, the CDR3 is TGTGCCAGTAGTATAGGCGGTCCTCAAGAGACCCAGTACTTC. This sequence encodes CASSIGGPQETQYF.

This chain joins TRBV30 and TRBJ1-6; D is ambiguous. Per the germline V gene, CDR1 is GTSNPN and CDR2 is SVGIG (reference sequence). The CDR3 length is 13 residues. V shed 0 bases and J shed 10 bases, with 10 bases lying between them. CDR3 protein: CAWSVAVPSPLHF. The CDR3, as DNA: TGTGCCTGGAGTGTGGCAGTACCATCACCCCTCCACTTT.

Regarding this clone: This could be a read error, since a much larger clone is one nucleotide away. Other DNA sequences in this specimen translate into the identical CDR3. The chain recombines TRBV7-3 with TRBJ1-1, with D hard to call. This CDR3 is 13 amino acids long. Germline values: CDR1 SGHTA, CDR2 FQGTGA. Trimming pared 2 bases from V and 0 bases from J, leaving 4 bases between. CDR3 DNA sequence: TGTGCCAGCAGCTTACAAGTGAACACTGAAGCTTTCTTT. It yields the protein CASSLQVNTEAFF.

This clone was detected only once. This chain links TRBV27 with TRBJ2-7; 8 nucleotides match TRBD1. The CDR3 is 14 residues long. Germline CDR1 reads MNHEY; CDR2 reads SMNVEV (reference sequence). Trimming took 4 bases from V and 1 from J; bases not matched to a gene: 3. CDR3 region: CASSSTGASYEQYF. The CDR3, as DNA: TGTGCCAGCAGTTCGACAGGGGCTTCCTACGAGCAGTACTTC.

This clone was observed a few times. CDR3 DNA sequence: TGTGCCAGTACCCTGACAGGGGCCTCGGCTGGGGCCAACGTCCTGACTTTC. Protein: CASTLTGASAGANVLTF. The J gene is TRBJ2-6, the V gene TRBV19; TRBD1 matches at 8 bases. The CDR3 consists of 17 residues. The V gene end was trimmed by 7 bases and the J gene end by 2 bases; junction bases not matched to a gene: 10. In germline, CDR1 is LNHDA, CDR2 SQIVND (reference sequence).

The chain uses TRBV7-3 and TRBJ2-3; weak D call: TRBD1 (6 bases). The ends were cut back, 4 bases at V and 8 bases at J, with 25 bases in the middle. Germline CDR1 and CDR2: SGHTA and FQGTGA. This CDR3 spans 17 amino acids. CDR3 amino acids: CASSSGPGESIGGTQYF. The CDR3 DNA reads TGTGCCAGCAGCTCCGGGCCCGGGGAGTCGATAGGGGGTACGCAGTATTTT.

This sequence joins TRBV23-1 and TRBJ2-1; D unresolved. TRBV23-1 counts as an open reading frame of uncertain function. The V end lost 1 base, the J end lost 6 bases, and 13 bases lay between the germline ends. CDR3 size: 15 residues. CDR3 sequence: CASSQFASVGNEQFF. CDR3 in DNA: TGCGCCAGCAGTCAATTTGCGTCGGTGGGCAATGAGCAGTTCTTC.